The 14 T cell receptor beta chains in this list originate from one sample, sequenced in a study of naive and memory T cell subsets. The beta constant-region primer was an equimolar mix of two oligonucleotides covering TRBC1 and TRBC2. Nested alpha and beta constant-region primers with the SP2 primer drove four PCR rounds on ligated cDNA. A single record per CDR3 protein comes from TCRdb applying MiXCR to the UMI-ligation and nested PCR reads. Found here are 7,000 to 9,000 distinct CDR3 sequences, approximately 30% of them singletons; the top ten hold about three fifths. The sample comprised CD8+ TEMRA cells from blood. Subset reported: effector memory re-expressing CD45RA, CD45RA+ CD27-. All receptors derive from a human donor in good health.

This clonotype came up a few times. The chain's CDR3 is CASSETRTPSEAFF. CDR3 DNA: TGTGCCAGCAGTGAAACGAGGACACCAAGTGAAGCTTTCTTT. This chain uses TRBV2 with TRBJ1-1; D may be TRBD1 (5 bases). CDR1 and CDR2 (germline): SNHLY, FYNNEI. V was trimmed by 2 bases and J by 7 bases, leaving 14 bases between them. The CDR3 runs to 14 residues. The full variable domain, rest sourced from reference TRBV2 and TRBJ1-1, is EPEVTQTPSHQVTQMGQEVILRCVPISNHLYFYWYRQILGQKVEFLVSFYNNEISEKSEIFDDQFSVERPDGSNFTLKIRSTKLEDSAMYFCASSETRTPSEAFFGQGTRLTVV.

This clonotype appeared a few times. This chain joins TRBV13 and TRBJ2-3, with D tentatively TRBD2 (6 bases). Trimming removed 2 bases from V and 2 bases from J, with 11 bases in between. This CDR3 has 15 residues. The germline V gene has CDR1 PRHDT and CDR2 FYEKMQ (reference sequence). This CDR3 is CASSLYAGFTDTQYF. CDR3 bases: TGTGCCAGCAGCTTATATGCGGGATTCACAGATACGCAGTATTTT.

This clonotype was detected many times. J is TRBJ1-4 and V is TRBV14; D is unresolved. Germline CDR1 and CDR2: SGHDN and FVKESK. V lost 1 base to trimming and J lost 5 bases, with 11 bases between them. This CDR3 contains 15 residues. CDR3 nucleotide sequence: TGTGCCAGCAGCCAAGTACACGGGATGAATGAAAAACTGTTTTTT. It yields the protein CASSQVHGMNEKLFF.

This clonotype was recorded a few times. The V gene is TRBV13, the J gene TRBJ1-1; the match to TRBD1 covers 7 bases. V lost 1 base to trimming and J lost 5 bases; unmatched junction nucleotides: 4. Germline CDR1 and CDR2: PRHDT and FYEKMQ (reference sequence). The CDR3 runs to 14 residues. The CDR3 loop reads CASSLEQGGTEAFF. Written as DNA, the CDR3 is TGTGCCAGCAGCTTAGAGCAGGGGGGAACTGAAGCTTTCTTT.

The chain carries TRBV14 and TRBJ2-1; D is unresolved. V lost 0 bases and J 2 bases, leaving 5 bases between the germline ends. The CDR3 spans 14 residues. Germline values: CDR1 SGHDN, CDR2 FVKESK. CDR3 nucleotides: TGTGCCAGCAGCCAAGAAGGTGCCTACAATGAGCAGTTCTTC. This sequence encodes CASSQEGAYNEQFF.

The V and J genes are TRBV24-1 and TRBJ1-2, with 9 bases that match TRBD1. The germline V gene has CDR1 KGHDR and CDR2 SFDVKD. The CDR3 is made up of 16 amino acids. Unmatched junction bases numbered 10, after V lost 4 bases and J lost 5 bases. The CDR3 spells CATSDGTGIELYGYTF. As DNA, the CDR3 is TGTGCCACCAGTGACGGGACAGGGATAGAGTTGTATGGCTACACCTTC.

The rearrangement links TRBV2 to TRBJ2-7; TRBD1 matches 9 bases. Germline CDR1 is SNHLY and CDR2 is FYNNEI. V was clipped by 4 bases and J by 7 bases; unmatched bases: 5. The CDR3 sequence is 13 residues long. The CDR3, as DNA: TGTGCCAGCAGTGGGGACAGGGCGCGGGAGCAGTACTTC. Translating it yields CASSGDRAREQYF.

The genes are TRBV2 and TRBJ2-7, with D possibly TRBD1 on 6 matching bases. The CDR3 consists of 13 residues. CDR1 and CDR2 from the germline V gene are SNHLY and FYNNEI. The V end lost 9 bases, the J end lost 4 bases, and 16 bases lay between the germline ends. The chain's CDR3 is CAREPWGQYEQYF. The CDR3 DNA reads as TGTGCCAGAGAACCCTGGGGGCAATACGAGCAGTACTTC.

This clonotype was detected only once. The rearrangement uses TRBV6-2 or TRBV6-3 and TRBJ1-2; D remains unclear. This CDR3 has 15 amino acids. The germline V gene has CDR1 MNHEY and CDR2 SVGEGT. The V end was cut by 8 bases, the J end by 2 bases, with 18 bases between. CDR3 nucleotides: TGTGCCAGCTTCCTTAAACCAACTCTCAACTATGGCTACACCTTC. Protein sequence: CASFLKPTLNYGYTF.

The sample holds a few counts of this clonotype. The chain uses TRBV7-3 and TRBJ2-5; 8 nucleotides align to TRBD2. The CDR3 contains 16 residues. V was clipped by 6 bases and J by 5 bases; unmatched bases: 14. Germline V gives CDR1 SGHTA, CDR2 FQGTGA. The CDR3 DNA is TGTGCCAGCAGTAGATACGGGGGGGCAAGCGACGAGACCCAGTACTTC. Protein product: CASSRYGGASDETQYF.

This clonotype was seen a few times. This sequence joins TRBV4-3 and TRBJ1-1; no clear D gene. The CDR3 runs to 16 residues. Trimming pared 4 bases from V and 3 bases from J, leaving 18 bases between. Germline CDR1 LGHNA, CDR2 YSLEER. The CDR3 DNA is TGCGCCAGCAGCCCCTACTCGCGGGGAGCCGACACTGAAGCTTTCTTT. This encodes CASSPYSRGADTEAFF.

This clonotype was detected only a few times. The chain couples TRBV7-3 to TRBJ1-4, with a tentative D call TRBD1 (5 bases). Trimming took off 5 bases at V and 0 bases at J, with 10 bases between the two ends. The germline V gene has CDR1 SGHTA and CDR2 FQGTGA. CDR3 length: 15 amino acids. CDR3 sequence (DNA): TGTGCCAGCAGCCCCGGGACCACAACTAATGAAAAACTGTTTTTT. Its protein product is CASSPGTTTNEKLFF.

The sample holds one count of this clonotype. The chain combines TRBV4-3 with TRBJ2-2, with D perhaps assigned TRBD1 or TRBD2 (5 bases each). This CDR3 has 15 residues. V was shortened by 7 bases and J by 4 bases, with 16 bases between the two germline ends. CDR1 is LGHNA and CDR2 is YSLEER in the germline V gene. CDR3 sequence: CASTLGTTLTGELFF. DNA of the CDR3: TGCGCCAGCACCCTCGGGACGACACTCACCGGGGAGCTGTTTTTT.

This clonotype was seen more than once but under ten times. This chain joins TRBV13 and TRBJ1-1; 7 bases agree with TRBD1. This CDR3 is built from 14 residues. The ends lost 3 bases at V and 0 bases at J; junction bases unmatched: 1. CDR1 is PRHDT and CDR2 is FYEKMQ in the germline V gene (reference sequence). The CDR3 DNA sequence: TGTGCCAGCAGCTTGGGACAGATGAACACTGAAGCTTTCTTT. Translating it yields CASSLGQMNTEAFF.